This T cell receptor (beta chain) was sequenced in a study of T cells in Graves' hyperthyroidism and ophthalmopathy. The CDR3 totals 17 residues. The ends lost 3 bases at V and 0 bases at J; junction bases unmatched: 5. Germline loops: CDR1 KGHDR, CDR2 SFDVKD. RNA transcripts served as the template for amplifying TCR beta CDR3 regions. Carried out on the TCR CDR3, a first-round RT-PCR used the HTBI primer set. TCRdb used MiXCR to reprocess the multiplex PCR reads, holding one entry per CDR3 protein. The sample includes a few hundred thousand distinct CDR3 sequences, roughly 20% of them seen just once.

This sequence joins TRBV24-1 and TRBJ2-2; 8 positions agree with TRBD2. Specimen: blood. The TCR was taken from a man aged 18-30 years with Graves' hyperthyroidism. The CDR3 reads CATSDTLSGTNTGELFF. The CDR3 DNA reads TGTGCCACCAGTGATACCCTTAGCGGGACGAACACCGGGGAGCTGTTTTTT.